This is a list of T cell receptor beta chains from one sample in a study of blood T cell repertoires in COVID-19. Libraries were prepared by immunoSEQ multiplex PCR; TCRdb keeps only in-frame clonotypes and omits some of them. The table records some 200,000 clones, about 81% of them present only once. The specimen was peripheral blood. The receptors were gathered from an older woman with COVID-19, enrolled during active disease. Each CDR3 is given with its conserved first and last residue. A D gene is named only where the DNA matches it firmly. Where a row states a size, it is once, few, many or the class of an expanded clone; other rows omit it.

J | D | V | size | DNA | CDR3
TRBJ1-1 | - | TRBV18 | - | TGTGCCAGCTCACCATCGGGACAATCGAACACTGAAGCTTTCTTT | CASSPSGQSNTEAFF
TRBJ2-2 | TRBD2 | TRBV4-3 | - | TGCGCCAGCAGCCAAGATCCACTAGCGGGTCGGCGGCTGTTTTTT | CASSQDPLAGRRLFF
TRBJ1-2 | TRBD1 | TRBV19 | once | TGTGCCAGTAGTTACAGGGGGCCGAACTATGGCTACACCTTC | CASSYRGPNYGYTF
TRBJ1-1 | TRBD1 | TRBV5-6 | - | TGTGCCAGCAGCTTGCTGGGACAGGGAAGGACTGAAGCTTTCTTT | CASSLLGQGRTEAFF
TRBJ1-3 | - | TRBV2 | - | TGTGCCAGCAGCCTAAAGGTACAGGGCTCTGGAAACACCATATATTTT | CASSLKVQGSGNTIYF
TRBJ1-5 | - | TRBV4-3 | few | TGCGCCAGCAGCCAAGAGGAGGCGAGCGGGCAGCCCCAGCATTTT | CASSQEEASGQPQHF
TRBJ2-5 | TRBD1 | TRBV9 | - | TGTGCCAGCAGCCTTCAGACAGGGCCGGGGGAGACCCAGTACTTC | CASSLQTGPGETQYF
TRBJ1-1 | - | TRBV5-6 | - | TGTGCCAGCAGCGTCAGGGTGAACACTGAAGCTTTCTTT | CASSVRVNTEAFF
TRBJ1-1 | - | TRBV27 | - | TGTGCCAGCAGTTTAGACGATACGGGGGGCACTGAAGCTTTCTTT | CASSLDDTGGTEAFF
TRBJ2-3 | TRBD2 | TRBV19 | - | TGTGCCAGTAGTAGCGGGAGGCTGGGAGGAGATACGCAGTATTTT | CASSSGRLGGDTQYF
TRBJ2-2 | - | TRBV30 | - | TGTGCCTGGAGTGTACAGGGATCCGGGGAGCTGTTTTTT | CAWSVQGSGELFF
TRBJ2-7 | TRBD2 | TRBV28 | once | TGTGCCAGCAGTTTAGCGGGAGCGGGGGAGCAGTACTTC | CASSLAGAGEQYF
TRBJ1-5 | TRBD1 | TRBV28 | few | TGTGCCAGCAGACCCCCGGGACAGGGTGGCAATCAGCCCCAGCATTTT | CASRPPGQGGNQPQHF
TRBJ1-6 | - | TRBV30 | - | TGTGCCTGGAGTGTAGGACAAACAAGTCGGGGGTCACCCCTCCACTTT | CAWSVGQTSRGSPLHF
TRBJ1-6 | - | TRBV11-2 | - | TGTGCCAGCAGCGCCGCCCGGACAACTTCTAATTCACCCCTCCACTTT | CASSAARTTSNSPLHF
TRBJ2-7 | - | TRBV2 | - | TGTGCCTCCAGCCTAACGAGCAGGACCTACGAGCAGTACTTC | CASSLTSRTYEQYF
TRBJ1-6 | - | TRBV4-1 | few | TGCGCCAGCAGCCTGGAGGAGAATTCACCCCTCCACTTT | CASSLEENSPLHF
TRBJ2-1 | - | TRBV9 | once | TGTGCCAGCAGCGCCTCGGGAAGGGAAACCTACAATGAGCAGTTCTTC | CASSASGRETYNEQFF